This T cell receptor (beta chain) was recovered during a study of T cells after yellow fever vaccination. TCRdb independently ran MiXCR on the 5' RACE reads; one entry per CDR3 protein. The data contain some 400,000 distinct CDR3 sequences, about 17% of them singletons. V was cut by 3 bases and J by 0 bases, with 10 bases left in between. The V gene's germline CDR1 is SGHDT and CDR2 YYEEEE. This CDR3 spans 15 amino acids. The TCR comes from a man younger than 35 who received the YFV17D yellow fever vaccine. V and J are TRBV5-6 and TRBJ1-3, with unresolved D. The starting material was PBMCs, obtained before the yellow fever booster vaccination. The DNA of the CDR3 is TGTGCCAGCAGCTCGACCGCAAGCTCTGGAAACACCATATATTTT. Its translation: CASSSTASSGNTIYF.